This T cell receptor (beta chain) emerged from a study of shared clonotypes between healthy human individuals. Study as a whole: Ranging from 18 to 49 in age, donors were two women and a few men. General observations from the study: Estimated clonotype richness was generally higher in naive than memory subsets.

The V end lost 6 bases, the J end lost 4 bases, and 13 bases lay between the germline ends. The length of the CDR3 is 13 residues. Germline assignment: CDR1 MNHEY and CDR2 SMNVEV (reference sequence). CD45RA-negative memory and CD45RA+ naive subsets were split from the CD4+ cells. Remarks on this clone: As yet, its antigen is unknown.

Clones were sequenced by immunoSEQ multiplex PCR, and TCRdb holds only the in-frame ones, with some missing. The sample has about 2 million clones; about 95% are singletons. This receptor was obtained from a young man in good health. The chain recombines TRBV27 with TRBJ2-7, with a possible D match to TRBD1 (6 bases). The sequencing sample was made of naive CD4+ T cells sorted from blood. Subset here: CD45RA+ positively selected. The CDR3 DNA is TGTGCCAGCAGCCCTGACAGGTTATACGAGCAGTACTTC. It specifies CASSPDRLYEQYF.